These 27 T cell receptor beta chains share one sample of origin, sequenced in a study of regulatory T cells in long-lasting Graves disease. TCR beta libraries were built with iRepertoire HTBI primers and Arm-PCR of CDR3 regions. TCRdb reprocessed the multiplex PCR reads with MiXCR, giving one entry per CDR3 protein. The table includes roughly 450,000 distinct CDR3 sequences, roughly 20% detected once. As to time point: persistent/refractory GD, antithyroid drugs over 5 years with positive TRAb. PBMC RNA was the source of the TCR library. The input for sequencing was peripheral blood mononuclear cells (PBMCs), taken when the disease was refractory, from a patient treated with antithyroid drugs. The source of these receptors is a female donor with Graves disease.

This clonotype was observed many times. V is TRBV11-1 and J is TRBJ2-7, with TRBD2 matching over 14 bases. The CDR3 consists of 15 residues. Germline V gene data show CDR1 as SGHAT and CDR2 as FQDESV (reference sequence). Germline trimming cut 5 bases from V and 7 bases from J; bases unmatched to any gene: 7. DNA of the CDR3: TGTGCCAGCAGCCTTCGGACTAGCGGGAGGAGTGAGCAGTACTTC. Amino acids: CASSLRTSGRSEQYF.

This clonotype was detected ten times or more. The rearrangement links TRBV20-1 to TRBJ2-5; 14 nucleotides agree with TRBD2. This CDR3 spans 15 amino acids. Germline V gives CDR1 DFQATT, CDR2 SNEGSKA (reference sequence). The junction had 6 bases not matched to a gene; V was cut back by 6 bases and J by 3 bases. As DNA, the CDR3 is TGCAGTGCCAGGACGGGACTAGCGGGAGAAGAGACCCAGTACTTC. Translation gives CSARTGLAGEETQYF.

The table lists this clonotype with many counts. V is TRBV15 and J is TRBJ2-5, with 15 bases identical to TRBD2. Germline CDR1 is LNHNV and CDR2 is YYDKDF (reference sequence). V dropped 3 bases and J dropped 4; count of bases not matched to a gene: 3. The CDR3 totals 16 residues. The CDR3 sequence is CATSRGLAGGGETQYF. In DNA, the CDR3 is TGTGCCACCAGCAGGGGACTAGCGGGAGGAGGAGAGACCCAGTACTTC.

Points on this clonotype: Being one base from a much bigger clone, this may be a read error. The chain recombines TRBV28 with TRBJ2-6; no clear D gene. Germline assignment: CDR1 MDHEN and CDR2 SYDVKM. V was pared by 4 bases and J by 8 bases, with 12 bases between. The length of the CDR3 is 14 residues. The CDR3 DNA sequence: TGTGCCAGCAGTTCAAACAGTCATCCCAACGTCCTGACTTTC. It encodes CASSSNSHPNVLTF.

CDR3 loop: CASSLAGQALAKNIQYF. The CDR3 DNA reads TGTGCCAGCAGTTTGGCCGGACAAGCCCTAGCCAAAAACATTCAGTACTTC. The chain is built from TRBV28 and TRBJ2-4, with D possibly matching TRBD1 (5 bases). CDR1 is MDHEN, CDR2 SYDVKM, per germline. The CDR3 consists of 17 residues. V gave up 3 bases and J gave up 0 bases, with 15 bases separating them.

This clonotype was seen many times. The CDR3 loop is CASSLLPGGYEQYF. In DNA form, the CDR3 reads TGTGCCAGCAGTTTACTTCCAGGTGGTTACGAGCAGTACTTC. The gene calls are TRBV28 and TRBJ2-7; D is uncertain. Germline V gene data show CDR1 as MDHEN and CDR2 as SYDVKM. Between the trimmed V and J ends, which lost 2 bases and 4 bases, there was a span of 12 bases. The length of the CDR3 is 14 residues.

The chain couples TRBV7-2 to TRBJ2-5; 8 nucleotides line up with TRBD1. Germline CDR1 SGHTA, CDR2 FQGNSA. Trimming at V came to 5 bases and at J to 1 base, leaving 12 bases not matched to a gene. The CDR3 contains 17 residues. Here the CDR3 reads CASSQETGATFQETQYF. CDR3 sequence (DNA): TGTGCCAGCAGCCAAGAGACAGGGGCGACTTTCCAAGAGACCCAGTACTTC. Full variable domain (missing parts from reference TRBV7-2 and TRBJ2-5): GAGVSQSPSNKVTEKGKDVELRCDPISGHTALYWYRQSLGQGLEFLIYFQGNSAPDKSGLPSDRFSAERTGGSVSTLTIQRTQQEDSAVYLCASSQETGATFQETQYFGPGTRLLVL.

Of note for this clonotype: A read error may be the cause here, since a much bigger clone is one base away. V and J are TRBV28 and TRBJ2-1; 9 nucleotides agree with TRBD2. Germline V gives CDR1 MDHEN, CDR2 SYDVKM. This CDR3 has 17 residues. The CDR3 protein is CTSSFTLAGYLDNEQFF. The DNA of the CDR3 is TGTACCAGCAGTTTTACCCTAGCGGGATATCTAGACAATGAGCAGTTCTTC.

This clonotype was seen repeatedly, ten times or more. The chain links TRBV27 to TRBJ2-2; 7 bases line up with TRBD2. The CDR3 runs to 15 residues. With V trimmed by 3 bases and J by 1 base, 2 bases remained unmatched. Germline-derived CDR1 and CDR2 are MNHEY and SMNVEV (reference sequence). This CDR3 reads CASSFSGMNTGELFF. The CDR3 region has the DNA TGTGCCAGCAGTTTCAGCGGGATGAACACCGGGGAGCTGTTTTTT.

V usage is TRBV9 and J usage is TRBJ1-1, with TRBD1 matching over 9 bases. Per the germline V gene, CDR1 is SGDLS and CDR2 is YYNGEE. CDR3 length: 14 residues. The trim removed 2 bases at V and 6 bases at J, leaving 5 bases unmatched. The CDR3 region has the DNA TGTGCCAGCAGCGTCGGACAGGGGAGCTCTGAAGCTTTCTTT. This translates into CASSVGQGSSEAFF. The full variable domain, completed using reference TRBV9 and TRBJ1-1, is DSGVTQTPKHLITATGQRVTLRCSPRSGDLSVYWYQQSLDQGLQFLIQYYNGEERAKGNILERFSAQQFPDLHSELNLSSLELGDSALYFCASSVGQGSSEAFFGQGTRLTVV.

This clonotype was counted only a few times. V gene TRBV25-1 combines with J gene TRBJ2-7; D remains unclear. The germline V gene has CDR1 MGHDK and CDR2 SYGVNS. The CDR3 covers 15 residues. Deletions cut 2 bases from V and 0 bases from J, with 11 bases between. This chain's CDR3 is CASSEALTGSYEQYF. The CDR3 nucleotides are TGTGCCAGCAGTGAAGCGTTGACGGGCTCCTACGAGCAGTACTTC.

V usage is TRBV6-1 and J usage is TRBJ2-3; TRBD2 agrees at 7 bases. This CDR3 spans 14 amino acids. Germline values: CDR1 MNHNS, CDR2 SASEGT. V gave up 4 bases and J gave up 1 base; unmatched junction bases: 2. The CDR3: CASSVGGGTDTQYF. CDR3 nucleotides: TGTGCCAGCAGTGTGGGAGGGGGCACAGATACGCAGTATTTT.

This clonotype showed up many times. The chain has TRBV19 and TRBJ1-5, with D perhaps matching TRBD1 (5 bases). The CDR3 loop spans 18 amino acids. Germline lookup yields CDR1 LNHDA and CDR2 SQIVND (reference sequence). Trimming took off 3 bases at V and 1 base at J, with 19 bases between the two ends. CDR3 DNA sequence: TGTGCCAGTAGTATTGGTCCTCTCGGCGGGGGGAGCAATCAGCCCCAGCATTTT. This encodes CASSIGPLGGGSNQPQHF.

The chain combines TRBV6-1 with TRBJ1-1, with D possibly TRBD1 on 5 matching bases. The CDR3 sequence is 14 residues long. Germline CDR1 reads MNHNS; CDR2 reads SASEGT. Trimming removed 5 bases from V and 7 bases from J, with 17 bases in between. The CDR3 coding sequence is TGTGCCAGCAGTCACGACGGGGGGGAAAATGAAGCTTTCTTT. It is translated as CASSHDGGENEAFF.

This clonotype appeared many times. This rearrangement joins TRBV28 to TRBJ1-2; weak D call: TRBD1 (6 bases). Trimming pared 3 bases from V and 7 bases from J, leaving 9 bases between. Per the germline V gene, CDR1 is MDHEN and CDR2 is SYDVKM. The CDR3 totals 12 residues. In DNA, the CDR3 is TGTGCCAGCAGTTTGGGGGGGCCTGGCTACACCTTC. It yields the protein CASSLGGPGYTF.

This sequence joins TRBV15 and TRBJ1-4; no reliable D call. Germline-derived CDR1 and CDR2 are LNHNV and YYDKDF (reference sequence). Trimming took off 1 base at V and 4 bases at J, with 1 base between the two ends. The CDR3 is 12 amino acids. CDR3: CATSRVNEKLFF. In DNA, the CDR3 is TGTGCCACCAGCAGAGTTAATGAAAAACTGTTTTTT.

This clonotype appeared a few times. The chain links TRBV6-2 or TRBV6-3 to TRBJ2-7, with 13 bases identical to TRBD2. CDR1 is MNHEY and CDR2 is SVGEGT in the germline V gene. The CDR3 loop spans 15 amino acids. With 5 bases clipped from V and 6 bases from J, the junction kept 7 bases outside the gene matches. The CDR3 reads CASSEGGLAGLEQYF. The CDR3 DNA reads TGTGCCAGCAGTGAAGGGGGACTAGCGGGACTCGAGCAGTACTTC.

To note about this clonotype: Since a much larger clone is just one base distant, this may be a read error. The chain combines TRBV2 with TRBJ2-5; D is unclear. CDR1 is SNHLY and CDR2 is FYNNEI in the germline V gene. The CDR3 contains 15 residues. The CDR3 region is CASREGASFQETPYF. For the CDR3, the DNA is TGTGCCAGCAGAGAAGGCGCCAGCTTCCAAGAGACCCCGTACTTC.

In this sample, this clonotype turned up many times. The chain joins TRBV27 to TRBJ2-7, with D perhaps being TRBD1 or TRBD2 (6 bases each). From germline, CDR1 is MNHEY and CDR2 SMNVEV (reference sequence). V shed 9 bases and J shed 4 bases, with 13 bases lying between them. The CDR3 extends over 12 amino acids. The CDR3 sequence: CASRGTSYEQYF. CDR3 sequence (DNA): TGTGCCAGTAGGGGGACTTCATACGAGCAGTACTTC.

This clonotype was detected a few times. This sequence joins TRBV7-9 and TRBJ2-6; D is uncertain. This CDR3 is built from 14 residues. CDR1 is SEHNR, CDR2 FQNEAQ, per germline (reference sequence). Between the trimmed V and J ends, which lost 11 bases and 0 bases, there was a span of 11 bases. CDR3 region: CAGVRISGANVLTF. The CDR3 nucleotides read TGTGCCGGCGTCAGGATCTCTGGGGCCAACGTCCTGACTTTC.

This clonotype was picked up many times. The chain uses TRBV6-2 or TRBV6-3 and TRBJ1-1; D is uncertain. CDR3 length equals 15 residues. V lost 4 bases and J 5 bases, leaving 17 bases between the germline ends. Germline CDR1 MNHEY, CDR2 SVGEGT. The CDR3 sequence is CASSSPDGWRTEAFF. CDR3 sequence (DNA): TGTGCCAGCAGTTCCCCCGATGGGTGGAGGACTGAAGCTTTCTTT.

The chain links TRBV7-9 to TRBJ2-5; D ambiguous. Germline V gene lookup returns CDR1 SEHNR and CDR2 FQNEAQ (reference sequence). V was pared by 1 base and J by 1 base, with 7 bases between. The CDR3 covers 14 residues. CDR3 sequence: CASSLVAIQETQYF. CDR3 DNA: TGTGCCAGCAGCTTAGTGGCTATCCAAGAGACCCAGTACTTC. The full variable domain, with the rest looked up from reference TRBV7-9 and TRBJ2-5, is DTGVSQNPRHKITKRGQNVTFRCDPISEHNRLYWYRQTLGQGPEFLTYFQNEAQLEKSRLLSDRFSAERPKGSFSTLEIQRTEQGDSAMYLCASSLVAIQETQYFGPGTRLLVL.

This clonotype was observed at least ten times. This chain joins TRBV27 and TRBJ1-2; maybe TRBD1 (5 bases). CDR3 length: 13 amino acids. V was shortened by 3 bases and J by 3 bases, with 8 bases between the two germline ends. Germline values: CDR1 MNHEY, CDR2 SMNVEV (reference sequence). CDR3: CASSFREDYGYTF. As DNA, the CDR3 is TGTGCCAGCAGTTTCAGGGAAGACTATGGCTACACCTTC.

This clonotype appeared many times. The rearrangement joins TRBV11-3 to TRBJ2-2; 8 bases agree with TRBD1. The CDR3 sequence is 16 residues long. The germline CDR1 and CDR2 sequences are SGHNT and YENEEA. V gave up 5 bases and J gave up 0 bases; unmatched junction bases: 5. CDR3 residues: CASSNRGQANTGELFF. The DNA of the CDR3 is TGTGCCAGCAGCAACCGGGGACAGGCGAACACCGGGGAGCTGTTTTTT.

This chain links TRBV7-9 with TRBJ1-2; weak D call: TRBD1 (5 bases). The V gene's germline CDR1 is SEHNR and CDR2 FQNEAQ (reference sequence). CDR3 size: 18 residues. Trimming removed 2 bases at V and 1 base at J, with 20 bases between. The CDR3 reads CASSLYRQILHNNYGYTF. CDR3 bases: TGTGCCAGCAGCTTATACCGACAGATACTACACAATAACTATGGCTACACCTTC.

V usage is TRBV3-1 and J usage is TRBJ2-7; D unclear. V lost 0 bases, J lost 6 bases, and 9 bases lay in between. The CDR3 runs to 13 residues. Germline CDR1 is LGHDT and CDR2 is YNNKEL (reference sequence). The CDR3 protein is CASSQDIVLEQYF. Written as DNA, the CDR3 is TGTGCCAGCAGCCAAGATATAGTTCTCGAGCAGTACTTC.

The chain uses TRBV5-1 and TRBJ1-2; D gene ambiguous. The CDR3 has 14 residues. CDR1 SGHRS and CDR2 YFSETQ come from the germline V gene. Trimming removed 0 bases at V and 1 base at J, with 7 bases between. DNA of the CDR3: TGCGCCAGCAGCTTGGATACCCTTAACTATGGCTACACCTTC. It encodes CASSLDTLNYGYTF.